Listed here are 27 T cell receptor beta chains from one sample, sequenced in a study of identical twins. One entry per CDR3 protein results from TCRdb running MiXCR on the 5' RACE reads. The sample records about 570,000 distinct CDR3 sequences, roughly 9.9% being singletons. These data were likewise used in another study, on yellow fever vaccine responses in identical twins.

The specimen sequenced was PBMCs. The receptors come from a woman between 18 and 29 years old in good health.

In this sample, this clonotype turned up a few times. The chain couples TRBV10-3 to TRBJ2-5, with a tentative D call TRBD2 (5 bases). The CDR3 is made up of 13 amino acids. Between the trimmed V and J ends, which lost 3 bases and 3 bases, there was a span of 8 bases. From germline, CDR1 is ENHRY and CDR2 SYGVKD. The CDR3: CAISDMREETQYF. DNA for the CDR3: TGTGCCATCAGTGATATGCGGGAAGAGACCCAGTACTTC.

This clonotype turned up a few times. Mismatch with germline at one junction end may stem from a read error. The chain carries TRBV7-7 and TRBJ2-2; D unresolved. The germline CDR1 and CDR2 sequences are SSHAT and FNYEAQ (reference sequence). The CDR3 has 14 amino acids. Written as DNA, the CDR3 is TGTGCTAGCAGTTCCGACGGCTTCACCGGGGAGCTGTTTTTT. Its translation is CASSSDGFTGELFF. The full variable domain, with the rest looked up from reference TRBV7-7 and TRBJ2-2, is GAGVSQSPRYKVTKRGQDVTLRCDPISSHATLYWYQQALGQGPEFLTYFNYEAQPDKSGLPSDRFSAERPEGSISTLTIQRTEQRDSAMYRCASSSDGFTGELFFGEGSRLTVL.

This clonotype was counted ten times or more. This chain connects TRBV18 to TRBJ2-7, with a possible D match to TRBD1 (6 bases). Germline CDR1 and CDR2: KGHSH and LQKENI. V lost 4 bases, J lost 6 bases, and 19 bases lay in between. This CDR3 contains 15 residues. The CDR3, as DNA: TGTGCCAGCTCACAACAGGGTAACGTGGGTCCCGAGCAGTACTTC. This codes for CASSQQGNVGPEQYF. Full variable domain (rest looked up from reference TRBV18 and TRBJ2-7): NAGVMQNPRHLVRRRGQEARLRCSPMKGHSHVYWYRQLPEEGLKFMVYLQKENIIDESGMPKERFSAEFPKEGPSILRIQQVVRGDSAAYFCASSQQGNVGPEQYFGPGTRLTVT.

The CDR3 is CASSLTGTGFYEQYF. DNA for the CDR3: TGTGCCAGCAGTTTGACCGGGACAGGGTTCTACGAGCAGTACTTC. V is TRBV28 and J is TRBJ2-7, with 9 bases lining up with TRBD1. Germline values: CDR1 MDHEN, CDR2 SYDVKM. The junction had 6 bases not matched to a gene; V was cut back by 3 bases and J by 3 bases. This CDR3 spans 15 amino acids.

In its sample, this clonotype was seen many times. The chain recombines TRBV9 with TRBJ2-3; 10 positions agree with TRBD2. Germline CDR1 is SGDLS and CDR2 is YYNGEE. V trimming: 1 base; J trimming: 2 bases; junction bases outside the gene matches: 1. The CDR3 is 15 residues long. This chain's CDR3 is CASSVLAGVTDTQYF. The DNA of the CDR3 is TGTGCCAGCAGCGTACTAGCGGGAGTCACAGATACGCAGTATTTT.

This clonotype was detected only a few times. The rearrangement links TRBV6-4 to TRBJ2-2; D uncertain. The CDR3 runs to 14 residues. V lost 2 bases to trimming and J lost 0 bases, with 4 bases between them. The V gene's germline CDR1 is MRHNA and CDR2 SNTAGT. The CDR3 DNA reads as TGTGCCAGCAGTGACGAGCCGAACACCGGGGAGCTGTTTTTT. Translating it yields CASSDEPNTGELFF.

This clonotype was recorded at least ten times. The chain recombines TRBV20-1 with TRBJ1-1; D unresolved. The V and J ends lost 3 bases and 4 bases respectively, with 15 bases between them. The CDR3 consists of 14 residues. Germline CDR1 and CDR2: DFQATT and SNEGSKA (reference sequence). The chain's CDR3 is CSARRARGGTEAFF. The CDR3 region has the DNA TGCAGTGCTAGGAGGGCTCGCGGTGGCACTGAAGCTTTCTTT.

This clonotype was detected only a few times. This chain connects TRBV12-3 or TRBV12-4 to TRBJ2-3, with 11 nucleotides matching TRBD2. With 5 bases clipped from V and 7 bases from J, the junction kept 5 bases outside the gene matches. The CDR3 has 14 residues. The CDR3 reads CASSPGLAANTQYF. The CDR3 nucleotides read TGTGCCAGCAGTCCGGGACTAGCGGCAAATACGCAGTATTTT.

The chain has TRBV7-8 and TRBJ2-1; 8 positions match TRBD1. This CDR3 comprises 16 residues. Germline assignment: CDR1 SGHVS and CDR2 FQNEAQ. The trim removed 0 bases at V and 6 bases at J, leaving 7 bases unmatched. Here the CDR3 reads CASSLAGTGRVNEQFF. CDR3 nucleotides: TGTGCCAGCAGCTTAGCTGGGACAGGCCGGGTCAATGAGCAGTTCTTC.

This clonotype has more than one count but fewer than ten. In DNA form, the CDR3 reads TGTGCCAGCAGTTTTCTTCAGGGAGCCGGGGAACTGTTTTTT. This encodes CASSFLQGAGELFF. The rearrangement links TRBV12-3 or TRBV12-4 to TRBJ1-4; a possible D gene is TRBD1 (5 bases). Trimming stripped 3 bases from V and 12 bases from J, with 17 bases between. The CDR3 is made up of 14 amino acids.

This clonotype came up a few times. This chain joins TRBV20-1 and TRBJ2-7; D ambiguous. The CDR3 loop spans 13 amino acids. In germline, CDR1 is DFQATT, CDR2 SNEGSKA (reference sequence). V lost 0 bases and J lost 2, with 8 bases in between. The chain's CDR3 is CSARDPTPYEQYF. The CDR3 nucleotides are TGCAGTGCTAGAGATCCTACCCCCTACGAGCAGTACTTC.

Worth noting for this clonotype: A read error may explain this, as a much larger clone is one base away. CDR3 coding DNA: TGTGCCACCAGCAGGGGGACCGGGGGAGATGAGCAGTTCTTC. Protein product: CATSRGTGGDEQFF. The V call is TRBV15, the J call TRBJ2-1, with D maybe TRBD2 (6 bases). The CDR3 has 14 amino acids. Germline-derived CDR1 and CDR2 are LNHNV and YYDKDF (reference sequence). The V end lost 3 bases, the J end lost 8 bases, and 14 bases lay between the germline ends.

This clonotype appeared a few times. This chain joins TRBV12-3 or TRBV12-4 and TRBJ2-1; D call uncertain. V lost 5 bases, J lost 9 bases, and 14 bases lay in between. This CDR3 region has 13 residues. Here the CDR3 reads CASSGQGGFEQFF. The CDR3 nucleotides read TGTGCCAGCAGTGGTCAAGGTGGTTTTGAGCAGTTCTTC.

This clonotype was seen many times. The genes are TRBV29-1 and TRBJ2-1; TRBD1 aligns across 7 bases. This CDR3 comprises 14 residues. Germline-derived CDR1 and CDR2 are SQVTM and ANQGSEA. The V gene end was trimmed by 7 bases and the J gene end by 4 bases; junction bases not matched to a gene: 10. CDR3 sequence (DNA): TGCAGCGGTCAACCGGGACAGTCTTACAATGAGCAGTTCTTC. Protein: CSGQPGQSYNEQFF.

This chain uses TRBV7-9 with TRBJ2-1, with TRBD2 matching 7 bases. The V gene end was trimmed by 11 bases and the J gene end by 8 bases; junction bases not matched to a gene: 12. This CDR3 is built from 13 residues. From germline, CDR1 is SEHNR and CDR2 FQNEAQ (reference sequence). The CDR3 loop is CAFAAGVEDEQFF. The DNA of the CDR3 is TGTGCCTTTGCGGCGGGAGTAGAAGATGAGCAGTTCTTC.

The chain uses TRBV18 and TRBJ2-1; the match to TRBD1 covers 11 bases. This CDR3 is 15 amino acids long. Germline CDR1 reads KGHSH; CDR2 reads LQKENI. V was clipped by 4 bases and J by 8 bases; unmatched bases: 7. The CDR3 bases are TGTGCCAGCTCACTCGGACAGGGGGCGCGGTATGAGCAGTTCTTC. Its translation: CASSLGQGARYEQFF.

This clonotype was detected only a few times. The limits of the CDR3 on the DNA are not certain, so only TCRdb's listed CDR3 is given. The rearrangement links TRBV11-2 to TRBJ2-2. The CDR3 is 16 amino acids in total, end residues counted. The germline V gene has CDR1 SGHAT and CDR2 FQNNGV. CDR3 region: CASSKNRPFGAGELFF.

The chain has TRBV7-2 and TRBJ1-1, with a possible D match to TRBD1 (6 bases). The V end was cut by 4 bases, the J end by 4 bases, with 13 bases between. The CDR3 consists of 14 residues. Germline CDR1 reads SGHTA; CDR2 reads FQGNSA. The CDR3 loop reads CASSSLIGGTEAFF. CDR3 DNA sequence: TGTGCCAGCAGCTCCCTCATAGGGGGCACTGAAGCTTTCTTT.

This clonotype occurred many times. The V call is TRBV29-1, the J call TRBJ2-5, with 8 bases lining up with TRBD1. There are 17 residues in the CDR3. Germline lookup yields CDR1 SQVTM and CDR2 ANQGSEA. Unmatched junction bases numbered 15, after V lost 6 bases and J lost 0 bases. The CDR3 DNA follows: TGCAGCGTCTCGACCCAGGGGGCAGGAACATACCAAGAGACCCAGTACTTC. The encoded protein is CSVSTQGAGTYQETQYF.

The chain couples TRBV29-1 to TRBJ1-1; D is unclear. Germline V gene sequence: CDR1 SQVTM, CDR2 ANQGSEA. V lost 6 bases and J lost 1, with 9 bases in between. The CDR3 has 12 amino acids. CDR3 loop: CSVGDENTEAFF. DNA of the CDR3: TGCAGCGTGGGAGACGAGAACACTGAAGCTTTCTTT. Complete variable domain (other parts from reference TRBV29-1 and TRBJ1-1): SAVISQKPSRDICQRGTSLTIQCQVDSQVTMMFWYRQQPGQSLTLIATANQGSEATYESGFVIDKFPISRPNLTFSTLTVSNMSPEDSSIYLCSVGDENTEAFFGQGTRLTVV.

This clonotype showed up many times. The CDR3 DNA follows: TGTGCCAGCAGCAATCCTCCGGGACAGTCGAACACTGAAGCTTTCTTT. It yields the protein CASSNPPGQSNTEAFF. V gene TRBV7-9 combines with J gene TRBJ1-1; 7 nucleotides agree with TRBD1. Germline V CDR1 and CDR2: SEHNR, FQNEAQ (reference sequence). Trimming at V came to 5 bases and at J to 1 base, leaving 10 bases not matched to a gene. The CDR3 runs 16 residues. The entire variable domain, with the rest obtained from reference TRBV7-9 and TRBJ1-1, is as follows: DTGVSQNPRHKITKRGQNVTFRCDPISEHNRLYWYRQTLGQGPEFLTYFQNEAQLEKSRLLSDRFSAERPKGSFSTLEIQRTEQGDSAMYLCASSNPPGQSNTEAFFGQGTRLTVV.

This clonotype has a count of ten or more. This rearrangement joins TRBV25-1 to TRBJ2-7, with 7 bases aligning to TRBD1. The CDR3 totals 15 residues. Trimming at V came to 2 bases and at J to 6 bases, leaving 10 bases not matched to a gene. Per the germline V gene, CDR1 is MGHDK and CDR2 is SYGVNS. CDR3 coding DNA: TGTGCCAGCAGTGAAAACAGGGGCCTGGCTAGCGAGCAGTACTTC. Protein: CASSENRGLASEQYF.

The chain recombines TRBV6-1 with TRBJ2-1, with TRBD1 matching over 9 bases. Trimming removed 10 bases from V and 7 bases from J; junction bases left unmatched: 14. In germline, CDR1 is MNHNS, CDR2 SASEGT. This CDR3 comprises 15 residues. As DNA, the CDR3 is TGTGCCATCTCCGGACAGGGGCATTTGACGAATGAGCAGTTCTTC. Translation gives CAISGQGHLTNEQFF.

This clonotype has ten or more counts. This rearrangement joins TRBV2 to TRBJ2-2, with D perhaps TRBD2 (5 bases). Germline CDR1 SNHLY, CDR2 FYNNEI. The CDR3 consists of 15 residues. V was shortened by 4 bases and J by 7 bases, with 16 bases between the two germline ends. CDR3 nucleotides: TGTGCCAGCAGTGTGGGAACTAGAGGGTTCGGGGAGCTGTTTTTT. Translation gives CASSVGTRGFGELFF.

The chain uses TRBV10-3 and TRBJ2-7, with D unclear. The CDR3 has 11 amino acids. Trimming took 8 bases from V and 5 from J, leaving 10 bases between them. CDR1 and CDR2 (germline): ENHRY, SYGVKD. Here the CDR3 reads CAIRNSDEQYF. DNA for the CDR3: TGTGCCATCCGAAACAGTGACGAGCAGTACTTC.

This clonotype was seen only a few times. The chain carries TRBV29-1 and TRBJ2-1, with 9 bases lining up with TRBD2. V was pared by 3 bases and J by 7 bases, with 10 bases of the junction left unmatched. Germline V gene lookup returns CDR1 SQVTM and CDR2 ANQGSEA. The CDR3 spans 15 residues. Here the CDR3 DNA reads TGCAGCGTTGAGATGGCTAGCGGGATCTATAATGAGCAGTTCTTC. It is translated as CSVEMASGIYNEQFF.

The CDR3 DNA is TGTGCCACCAGCAGGGGCCGGACGGGGGCCAACGTCCTGACTTTC. This codes for CATSRGRTGANVLTF. This chain links TRBV15 with TRBJ2-6; D unclear. The length of the CDR3 is 15 residues. Germline V gene lookup returns CDR1 LNHNV and CDR2 YYDKDF (reference sequence). V was trimmed by 3 bases and J by 4 bases, leaving 10 bases between them. The full variable domain, in which reference TRBV15 and TRBJ2-6 provide the parts outside the CDR3, is DAMVIQNPRYQVTQFGKPVTLSCSQTLNHNVMYWYQQKSSQAPKLLFHYYDKDFNNEADTPDNFQSRRPNTSFCFLDIRSPGLGDTAMYLCATSRGRTGANVLTFGAGSRLTVL.